A selection of T cell receptor beta chains follows, all from one sample in a study of patients and donors after allogeneic stem cell transplantation. TCRdb re-called the RT-PCR reads through MiXCR, storing one row per CDR3 protein. The table has about 12,000 distinct CDR3 sequences, around 27% seen once. Sequencing used blood, either unsorted or a sorted T cell fraction (not recorded which). The receptors here all came from a human donor who was either an allogeneic HSCT recipient or a stem cell or donor lymphocyte infusion donor (not recorded which). It is not recorded whose cells these are; they may come from a transplant donor. The CDR3 runs from the conserved cysteine through the conserved F or W. D genes are given only for firm matches. Clone sizes are given selectively: once, few, many, or a class where the clone is expanded.

CDR3,DNA,D,J,size,V
CASSSTVNQPQHF,TGTGCCAGCAGTTCGACAGTAAATCAGCCCCAGCATTTT,.,TRBJ1-5,few,TRBV6-5
CASSQVVGVNTEAFF,TGTGCCAGCAGCCAAGTTGTGGGGGTGAACACTGAAGCTTTCTTT,.,TRBJ1-1,.,TRBV4-2
CASSSRDSEVQETQYF,TGTGCCAGCAGCTCCCGGGACTCTGAGGTCCAAGAGACCCAGTACTTC,.,TRBJ2-5,.,TRBV5-6
CASSFSAGGGQPQHF,TGTGCCAGCAGCTTTTCAGCAGGGGGCGGTCAGCCCCAGCATTTT,TRBD1,TRBJ1-5,few,TRBV7-6
CASSLSSPGEQYF,TGTGCCAGCAGTTTGTCTAGCCCCGGCGAGCAGTACTTC,.,TRBJ2-7,large,TRBV27
CASSLEGGRNTEAFF,TGTGCCAGCAGCTTAGAGGGGGGGAGGAACACTGAAGCTTTCTTT,.,TRBJ1-1,few,TRBV7-9
CASSQEYRPTTEAFF,TGTGCCAGCAGCCAAGAGTACAGGCCTACCACTGAAGCTTTCTTT,.,TRBJ1-1,.,TRBV14
CASSLQENYGYTF,TGTGCCAGCAGCTTACAGGAGAACTATGGCTACACCTTC,.,TRBJ1-2,few,TRBV7-9
CASPSARDRGLGYTF,TGCGCCAGCCCCTCAGCGAGGGACAGGGGGCTTGGCTACACCTTC,TRBD1,TRBJ1-2,few,TRBV5-1
CASSHRDTKKPKTGELFF,TGTGCCAGCAGCCACCGGGACACCAAAAAACCCAAGACCGGGGAGCTGTTTTTT,.,TRBJ2-2,.,TRBV6-5
CASSPSLLIGQETQYF,TGTGCCAGCTCACCCTCCCTTCTTATTGGACAAGAGACCCAGTACTTC,.,TRBJ2-5,few,TRBV18
CASRGISNQPQHF,TGTGCCAGCAGGGGCATTAGCAATCAGCCCCAGCATTTT,.,TRBJ1-5,few,TRBV12-3/TRBV12-4
CASSYSTGPGYGYTF,TGTGCCAGCAGTTACTCGACAGGCCCTGGCTATGGCTACACCTTC,.,TRBJ1-2,many,TRBV6-2/TRBV6-3
CASSNSTEAFF,TGTGCCAGCAGCAACAGTACTGAAGCTTTCTTT,.,TRBJ1-1,.,TRBV21-1
CAISVGGDNNSPLHF,TGTGCCATCAGTGTAGGGGGCGATAATAATTCACCCCTCCACTTT,TRBD1,TRBJ1-6,few,TRBV10-3
CAIRDLTGTGYGYTF,TGTGCCATCAGGGACCTCACCGGGACCGGATATGGCTACACCTTC,.,TRBJ1-2,few,TRBV10-3
CASSTRQGMNTEAFF,TGCGCCAGCAGCACAAGACAGGGGATGAACACTGAAGCTTTCTTT,TRBD1,TRBJ1-1,many,TRBV5-1
CASSLVAGDLTEAFF,TGTGCCAGCAGCTTAGTGGCAGGGGATCTCACTGAAGCTTTCTTT,.,TRBJ1-1,many,TRBV7-2
CASSYGQRETQYF,TGTGCCAGCAGCTATGGACAGAGGGAGACCCAGTACTTC,.,TRBJ2-5,.,TRBV5-4
CASRNGAFHQPQHF,TGTGCCAGCAGAAACGGGGCATTTCATCAGCCCCAGCATTTT,.,TRBJ1-5,.,TRBV6-2/TRBV6-3
CASSQEARSGNTIYF,TGTGCCAGCAGCCAAGAAGCGCGCTCTGGAAACACCATATATTTT,.,TRBJ1-3,few,TRBV4-2
CASSSPLGRDYNEQFF,TGTGCCAGCAGTAGCCCCCTAGGGCGGGACTACAATGAGCAGTTCTTC,.,TRBJ2-1,.,TRBV6-2/TRBV6-3
CASSLTSGTGNEKLFF,TGTGCCAGCAGCTTAACTTCCGGGACGGGGAATGAAAAACTGTTTTTT,.,TRBJ1-4,.,TRBV7-9
CASSFLSSLAGEQYF,TGTGCCAGCAGTTTTCTCTCCAGCCTGGCGGGCGAGCAGTACTTC,.,TRBJ2-7,.,TRBV27
CASSLFGETQYF,TGTGCCAGCAGCTTATTTGGGGAGACCCAGTACTTC,.,TRBJ2-5,.,TRBV11-2
CTSLAKIQYF,TGCACATCTCTAGCCAAGATTCAGTACTTC,.,TRBJ2-4,.,TRBV20-1
CASRSPVEGAAFF,TGTGCCAGCAGATCCCCGGTGGAGGGGGCAGCTTTCTTT,TRBD1,TRBJ1-1,.,TRBV6-6
CSVEVGAYEQYF,TGCAGCGTTGAAGTTGGCGCGTACGAGCAGTACTTC,.,TRBJ2-7,many,TRBV29-1
CASSLEGNSGNTIYF,TGTGCCAGCAGCTTAGAGGGGAATTCCGGAAACACCATATATTTT,.,TRBJ1-3,many,TRBV7-9
CASSLQRVNTEAFF,TGTGCCAGCAGCTTACAAAGGGTGAACACTGAAGCTTTCTTT,.,TRBJ1-1,medium-sized,TRBV7-2
CASSQVIAMNTEAFF,TGCGCCAGCAGCCAAGTTATAGCGATGAACACTGAAGCTTTCTTT,.,TRBJ1-1,many,TRBV4-3
CSAPDRDQPQHF,TGCAGTGCTCCGGACAGGGATCAGCCCCAGCATTTT,TRBD1,TRBJ1-5,.,TRBV20-1
CSAAGDSSYEQYF,TGCAGTGCGGCTGGGGACTCGTCCTACGAGCAGTACTTC,.,TRBJ2-7,.,TRBV20-1
CASSLTGPHNEQFF,TGTGCCAGCAGCTTAACAGGCCCCCACAATGAGCAGTTCTTC,.,TRBJ2-1,.,TRBV7-8
CASSLPGQGARETQYF,TGTGCCAGCAGCTTACCGGGACAGGGGGCGAGGGAGACCCAGTACTTC,TRBD1,TRBJ2-5,few,TRBV5-4
CASSFSGNTIYF,TGTGCCAGCAGCTTCAGCGGAAACACCATATATTTT,.,TRBJ1-3,.,TRBV7-2
CSAGLAGKGEQFF,TGCAGCGCAGGACTAGCGGGAAAGGGTGAGCAGTTCTTC,TRBD2,TRBJ2-1,few,TRBV29-1
CSAGPGLERSDTQYF,TGCAGTGCGGGACCGGGACTAGAGAGGTCGGATACGCAGTATTTT,TRBD2,TRBJ2-3,.,TRBV20-1
CASSVGYSNQPQHF,TGTGCCAGTTCAGTAGGCTATAGCAATCAGCCCCAGCATTTT,.,TRBJ1-5,.,TRBV27
CAIRAGEQYF,TGTGCCATCCGGGCCGGCGAGCAGTACTTC,.,TRBJ2-7,.,TRBV7-9
CSVQTGVNTEAFF,TGCAGCGTCCAGACAGGGGTGAACACTGAAGCTTTCTTT,TRBD1,TRBJ1-1,.,TRBV29-1
CASSLLPGPTSGANVLTF,TGTGCCAGTAGCTTACTCCCGGGACCGACCTCTGGGGCCAACGTCCTGACTTTC,.,TRBJ2-6,.,TRBV19
CASSYSRGNGDNSPLHF,TGTGCCAGCAGTTACTCGAGAGGGAATGGCGATAATTCACCCCTCCACTTT,.,TRBJ1-6,.,TRBV6-5
CATSRDRTGGGANVLTF,TGTGCCACCAGCAGAGATCGGACAGGTGGTGGGGCCAACGTCCTGACTTTC,TRBD1,TRBJ2-6,.,TRBV15